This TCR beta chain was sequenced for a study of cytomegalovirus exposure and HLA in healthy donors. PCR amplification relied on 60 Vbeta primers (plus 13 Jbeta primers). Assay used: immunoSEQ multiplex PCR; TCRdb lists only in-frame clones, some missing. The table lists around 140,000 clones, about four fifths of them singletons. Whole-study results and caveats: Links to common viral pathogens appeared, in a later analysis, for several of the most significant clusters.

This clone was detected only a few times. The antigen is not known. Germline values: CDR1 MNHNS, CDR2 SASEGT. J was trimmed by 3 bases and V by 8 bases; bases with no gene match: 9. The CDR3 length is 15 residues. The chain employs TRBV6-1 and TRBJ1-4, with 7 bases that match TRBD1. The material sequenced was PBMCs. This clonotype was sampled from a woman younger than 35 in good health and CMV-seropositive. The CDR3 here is CASVRAGQANEKLFF. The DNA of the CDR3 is TGTGCCAGCGTGAGGGCCGGACAGGCTAATGAAAAACTGTTTTTT.